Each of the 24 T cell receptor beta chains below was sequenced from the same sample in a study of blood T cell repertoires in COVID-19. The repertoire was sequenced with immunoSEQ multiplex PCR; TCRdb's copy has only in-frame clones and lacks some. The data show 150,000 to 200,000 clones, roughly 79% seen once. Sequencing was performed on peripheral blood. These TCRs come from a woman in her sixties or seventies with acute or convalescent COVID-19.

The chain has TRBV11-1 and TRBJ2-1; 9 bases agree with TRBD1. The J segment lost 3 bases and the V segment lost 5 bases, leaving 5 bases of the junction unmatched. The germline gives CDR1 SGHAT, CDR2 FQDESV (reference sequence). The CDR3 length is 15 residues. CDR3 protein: CASSRRDRVYNEQFF. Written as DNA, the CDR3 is TGTGCCAGCAGCCGCCGGGACAGGGTCTACAATGAGCAGTTCTTC.

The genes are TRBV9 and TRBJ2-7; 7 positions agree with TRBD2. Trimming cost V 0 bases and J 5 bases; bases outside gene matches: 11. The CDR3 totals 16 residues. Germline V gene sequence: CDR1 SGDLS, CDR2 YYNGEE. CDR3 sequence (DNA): TGTGCCAGCAGCGTAGAATCGGGGCGGGAGCTCAACGAGCAGTACTTC. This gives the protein CASSVESGRELNEQYF.

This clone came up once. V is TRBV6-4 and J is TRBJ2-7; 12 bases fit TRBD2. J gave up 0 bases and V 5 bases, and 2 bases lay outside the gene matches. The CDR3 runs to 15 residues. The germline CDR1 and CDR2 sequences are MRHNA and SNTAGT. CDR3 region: CASSQLAGGSYEQYF. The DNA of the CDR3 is TGTGCCAGCAGTCAACTAGCGGGGGGCTCCTACGAGCAGTACTTC.

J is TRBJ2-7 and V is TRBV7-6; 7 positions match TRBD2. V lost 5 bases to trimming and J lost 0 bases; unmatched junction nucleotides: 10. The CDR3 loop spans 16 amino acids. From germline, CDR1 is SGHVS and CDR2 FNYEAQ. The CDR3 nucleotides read TGTGCCAGCAGCCCCCGTGAGGGACTAAGCTCCTACGAGCAGTACTTC. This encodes CASSPREGLSSYEQYF.

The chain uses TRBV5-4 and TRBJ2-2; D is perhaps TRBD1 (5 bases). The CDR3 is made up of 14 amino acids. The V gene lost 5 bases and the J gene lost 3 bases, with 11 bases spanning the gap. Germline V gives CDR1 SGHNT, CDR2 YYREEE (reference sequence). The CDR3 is CASSSRVDTGELFF. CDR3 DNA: TGTGCCAGCAGTTCCAGGGTGGACACCGGGGAGCTGTTTTTT.

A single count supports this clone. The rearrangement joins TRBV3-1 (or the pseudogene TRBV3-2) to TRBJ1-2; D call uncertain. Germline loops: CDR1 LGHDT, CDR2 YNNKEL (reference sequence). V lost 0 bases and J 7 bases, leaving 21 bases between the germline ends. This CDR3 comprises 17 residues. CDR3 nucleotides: TGTGCCAGCAGCCAAGATACCGGGAGAACCTCTCTCGGTGGCTACACCTTC. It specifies CASSQDTGRTSLGGYTF.

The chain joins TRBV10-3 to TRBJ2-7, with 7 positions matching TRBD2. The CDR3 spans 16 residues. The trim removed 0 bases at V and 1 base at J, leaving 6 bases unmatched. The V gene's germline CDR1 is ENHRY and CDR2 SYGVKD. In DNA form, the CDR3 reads TGTGCCATCAGTGAGTCGAGGTGGGAGGGGTCCTACGAGCAGTACTTC. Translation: CAISESRWEGSYEQYF.

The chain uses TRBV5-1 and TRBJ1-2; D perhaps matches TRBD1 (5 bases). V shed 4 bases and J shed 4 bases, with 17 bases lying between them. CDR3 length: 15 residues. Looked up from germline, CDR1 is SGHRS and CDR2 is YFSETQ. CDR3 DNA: TGCGCCAGCAGCAGATTTTTCCAGGGTGGCTATGGCTACACCTTC. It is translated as CASSRFFQGGYGYTF.

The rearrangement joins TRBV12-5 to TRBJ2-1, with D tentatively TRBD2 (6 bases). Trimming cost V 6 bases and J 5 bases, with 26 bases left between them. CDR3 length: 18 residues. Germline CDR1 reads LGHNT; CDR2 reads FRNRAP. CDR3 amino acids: CASGSPIPGAGPNNEQFF. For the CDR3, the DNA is TGTGCTAGTGGCTCCCCTATACCCGGGGCGGGGCCCAACAATGAGCAGTTCTTC.

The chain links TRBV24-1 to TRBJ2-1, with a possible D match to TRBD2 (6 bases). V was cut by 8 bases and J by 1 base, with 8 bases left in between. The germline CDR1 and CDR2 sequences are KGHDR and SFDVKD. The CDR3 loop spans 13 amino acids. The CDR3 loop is CATNAGSYNEQFF. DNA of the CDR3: TGTGCCACCAATGCGGGATCCTACAATGAGCAGTTCTTC.

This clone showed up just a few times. The CDR3, as DNA: TGCGCCAGCAGCTTGGCGGGGACTAGCGGGAGGGCTGACAATGAGCAGTTCTTC. It specifies CASSLAGTSGRADNEQFF. The J gene is TRBJ2-1, the V gene TRBV5-1; TRBD2 matches at 16 bases. Germline V gene data show CDR1 as SGHRS and CDR2 as YFSETQ. The CDR3 loop spans 18 amino acids. The junction had 5 bases not matched to a gene; V was cut back by 0 bases and J by 5 bases.

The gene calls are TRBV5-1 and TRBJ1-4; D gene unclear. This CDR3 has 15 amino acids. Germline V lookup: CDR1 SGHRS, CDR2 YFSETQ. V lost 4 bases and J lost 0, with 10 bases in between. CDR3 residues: CASSREGTTNEKLFF. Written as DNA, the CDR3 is TGCGCCAGCAGCCGGGAGGGCACAACTAATGAAAAACTGTTTTTT. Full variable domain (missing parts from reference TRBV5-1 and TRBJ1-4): KAGVTQTPRYLIKTRGQQVTLSCSPISGHRSVSWYQQTPGQGLQFLFEYFSETQRNKGNFPGRFSGRQFSNSRSEMNVSTLELGDSALYLCASSREGTTNEKLFFGSGTQLSVL.

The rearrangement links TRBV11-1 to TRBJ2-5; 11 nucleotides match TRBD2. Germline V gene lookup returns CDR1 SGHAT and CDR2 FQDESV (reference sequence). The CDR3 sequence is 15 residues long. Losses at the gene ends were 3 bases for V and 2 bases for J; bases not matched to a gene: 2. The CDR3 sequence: CASSFGTSGQETQYF. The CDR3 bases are TGTGCCAGCAGCTTTGGGACTAGCGGACAAGAGACCCAGTACTTC.

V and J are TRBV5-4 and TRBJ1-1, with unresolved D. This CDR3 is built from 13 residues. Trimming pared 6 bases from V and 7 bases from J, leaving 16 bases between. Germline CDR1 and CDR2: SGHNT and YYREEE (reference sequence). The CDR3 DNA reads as TGTGCCAGCACAGTAGGAGGGTGGAATGAAGCTTTCTTT. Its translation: CASTVGGWNEAFF.

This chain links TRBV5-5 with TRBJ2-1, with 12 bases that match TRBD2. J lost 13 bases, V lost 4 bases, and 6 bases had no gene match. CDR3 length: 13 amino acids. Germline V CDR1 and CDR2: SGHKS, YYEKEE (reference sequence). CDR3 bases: TGTGCCAGCAGCCTGGGACTAGCGGGCCCCCAGTTCTTC. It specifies CASSLGLAGPQFF.

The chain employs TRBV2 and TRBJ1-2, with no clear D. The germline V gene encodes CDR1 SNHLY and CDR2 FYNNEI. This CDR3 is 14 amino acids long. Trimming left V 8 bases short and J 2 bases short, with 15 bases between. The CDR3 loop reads CASSPWEGNYGYTF. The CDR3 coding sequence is TGTGCCAGCTCCCCTTGGGAGGGAAACTATGGCTACACCTTC. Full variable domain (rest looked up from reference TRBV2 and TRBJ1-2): EPEVTQTPSHQVTQMGQEVILRCVPISNHLYFYWYRQILGQKVEFLVSFYNNEISEKSEIFDDQFSVERPDGSNFTLKIRSTKLEDSAMYFCASSPWEGNYGYTFGSGTRLTVV.

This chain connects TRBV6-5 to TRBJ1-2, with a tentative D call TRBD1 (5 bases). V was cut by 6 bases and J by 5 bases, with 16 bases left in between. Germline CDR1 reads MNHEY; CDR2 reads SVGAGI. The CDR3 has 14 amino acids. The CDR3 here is CASRPGGTAYGYTF. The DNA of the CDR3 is TGTGCCAGCAGGCCCGGGGGGACCGCATATGGCTACACCTTC.

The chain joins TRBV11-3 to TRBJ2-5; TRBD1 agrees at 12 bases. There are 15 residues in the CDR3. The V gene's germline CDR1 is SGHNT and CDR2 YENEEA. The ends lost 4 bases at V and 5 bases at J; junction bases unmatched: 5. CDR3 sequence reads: CASSSGTGGRETQYF. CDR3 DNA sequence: TGTGCCAGCAGCTCCGGGACAGGGGGCCGGGAGACCCAGTACTTC.

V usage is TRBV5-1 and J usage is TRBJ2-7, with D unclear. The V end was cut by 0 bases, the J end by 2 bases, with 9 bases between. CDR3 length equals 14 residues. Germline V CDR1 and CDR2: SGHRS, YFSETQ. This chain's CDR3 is CASSLGGNTYEQYF. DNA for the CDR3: TGCGCCAGCAGCTTGGGTGGTAACACCTACGAGCAGTACTTC.

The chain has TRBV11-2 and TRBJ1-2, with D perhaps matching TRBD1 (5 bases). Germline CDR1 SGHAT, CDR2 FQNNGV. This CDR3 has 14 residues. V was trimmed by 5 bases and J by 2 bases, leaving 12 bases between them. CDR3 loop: CASSPSGANYGYTF. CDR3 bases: TGTGCCAGCAGCCCTAGTGGGGCCAACTATGGCTACACCTTC.

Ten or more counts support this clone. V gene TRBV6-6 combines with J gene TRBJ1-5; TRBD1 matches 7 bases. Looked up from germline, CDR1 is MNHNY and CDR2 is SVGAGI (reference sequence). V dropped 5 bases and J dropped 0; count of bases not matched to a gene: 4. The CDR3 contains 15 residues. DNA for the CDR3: TGTGCCAGCAGTCCGACAGGGTATAGCAATCAGCCCCAGCATTTT. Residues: CASSPTGYSNQPQHF.

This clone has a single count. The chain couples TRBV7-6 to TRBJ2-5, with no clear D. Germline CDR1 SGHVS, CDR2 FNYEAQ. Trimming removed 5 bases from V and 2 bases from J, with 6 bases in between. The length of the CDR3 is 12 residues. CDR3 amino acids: CASSLPQETQYF. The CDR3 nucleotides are TGTGCCAGCAGCCTTCCTCAAGAGACCCAGTACTTC.

The CDR3 DNA follows: TGTGCCAGCAGCGGGGGCGTAGATGAGCAGTTCTTC. This translates into CASSGGVDEQFF. The chain employs TRBV11-3 and TRBJ2-1; a weak D match, TRBD1 (6 bases). The V and J ends lost 5 bases and 8 bases respectively, with 10 bases between them. This CDR3 has 12 amino acids. Germline values: CDR1 SGHNT, CDR2 YENEEA. Filled out from reference TRBV11-3 and TRBJ2-1, the complete variable domain reads EAGVVQSPRYKIIEKKQPVAFWCNPISGHNTLYWYLQNLGQGPELLIRYENEEAVDDSQLPKDRFSAERLKGVDSTLKIQPAELGDSAVYLCASSGGVDEQFFGPGTRLTVL.

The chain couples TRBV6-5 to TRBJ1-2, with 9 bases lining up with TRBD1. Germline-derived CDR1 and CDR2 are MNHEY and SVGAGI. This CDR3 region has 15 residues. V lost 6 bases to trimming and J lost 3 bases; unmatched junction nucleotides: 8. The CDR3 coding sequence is TGTGCCAGCAGACCCACAGGGGGCCGAGACTATGGCTACACCTTC. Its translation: CASRPTGGRDYGYTF.